Listed below are T cell receptor beta chains from one sample, sequenced in a study of blood T cells in healthy people across ages. TCRdb reprocessed the 5' RACE reads via MiXCR and lists one record per CDR3 protein. In the table there are roughly 680,000 distinct CDR3 sequences, 52% of which are singletons. Sequenced material: blood. The receptors derive from an elderly woman in good health. Both conserved end residues are part of each CDR3. A D gene is named only where the DNA matches it firmly. Part of the rows lack a size; the others show once, few, many or a class for expanded clones.

>TRBV2|few|TRBD1|TRBJ1-5
TGTGCCAGCAGGCGACAGGGTGGGCCCCAGGGTCAGCCCCAGCATTTT
CASRRQGGPQGQPQHF
>TRBV5-5|many|-|TRBJ1-6
TGTGCCAGCAGCAGGGGCATTTCACCCCTCCACTTT
CASSRGISPLHF
>TRBV15|many|-|TRBJ2-3
TGTGCCACCAGCAGTGACTACCGAAATCCGCAGTATTTT
CATSSDYRNPQYF
>TRBV29-1|many|TRBD2|TRBJ2-7
TGCAGCGTTGAAACCGGGACTAGCGGGAGGTACGAGCAGTACTTC
CSVETGTSGRYEQYF
>TRBV5-1|-|-|TRBJ2-3
TGCGCCAGCAGCTTGGGGGCGGACGAGTCAGATACGCAGTATTTT
CASSLGADESDTQYF
>TRBV3-1|-|TRBD2|TRBJ2-7
TGTGCCAGCAGCCACCTCGGGGGGGTCGATGAGCAGTACTTC
CASSHLGGVDEQYF
>TRBV7-2|many|TRBD2|TRBJ2-7
TGTGCCAGCAGCTCTTTTAGCGGGGGCTCCTACGAGCAGTACTTC
CASSSFSGGSYEQYF
>TRBV5-1|-|TRBD1|TRBJ1-6
TGCGCCAGCAGCACCGACAGGGGCTATAATTCACCCCTCCACTTT
CASSTDRGYNSPLHF
>TRBV5-1|-|-|TRBJ2-7
TGCGCCAGCAGCCTTTATTTCTCCCCCGAGCAGTACTTC
CASSLYFSPEQYF
>TRBV7-3|many|TRBD2|TRBJ2-7
TGTGCCAGCAGCGCCGGGACTAGCGGGGCATACGAGCAGTACTTC
CASSAGTSGAYEQYF
>TRBV5-1|many|TRBD1|TRBJ2-7
TGCGCCAGCAGCTTGGAGGGACAGGCTTCGAGGGAGCAGTACTTC
CASSLEGQASREQYF
>TRBV5-1|-|TRBD2|TRBJ2-5
TGCGCCAGCAGCTTGTTGACTAGCGGGGGGTACGAGGAGACCCAGTACTTC
CASSLLTSGGYEETQYF
>TRBV4-1|many|-|TRBJ2-7
TGCGCCAGCTGCCAAGACCCACGACAGGCAAGTTTTACCTACGAGCAGTACTTC
CASCQDPRQASFTYEQYF
>TRBV6-2/TRBV6-3|-|-|TRBJ2-1
TGTGCCAGCAGTTACGGCTTTTTTTCCTACAATGAGCAGTTCTTC
CASSYGFFSYNEQFF
>TRBV10-3|-|TRBD1|TRBJ1-2
TGTGCCATCGGGCCCGGACAGGCTCTTACGGGCTACACCTTC
CAIGPGQALTGYTF
>TRBV7-9|-|TRBD1|TRBJ2-5
TGTGCCAGCAGCCCCCGGACAGGTTCTTACGATGGGCAGTACTTC
CASSPRTGSYDGQYF
>TRBV29-1|few|TRBD1|TRBJ2-5
TGCAGCGTTGAGCCGGACAGGGGTCGACAAGAGACCCAGTACTTC
CSVEPDRGRQETQYF
>TRBV5-1|-|-|TRBJ2-1
TGCGCCAGCAGCTTGGCTGGTGGGAGGGCGCAGGGGCGCTCCTACAATGAGCAGTTCTTC
CASSLAGGRAQGRSYNEQFF
>TRBV4-1|many|TRBD1|TRBJ1-1
TGCGCCAGCAGTGACAGGGTTTACACTGAAGCTTTCTTT
CASSDRVYTEAFF
>TRBV7-9|many|TRBD2|TRBJ2-1
TGTGCCAGCAGCTTTACCACTAGCGGTAGCTCCTACAATGAGCAGTTCTTC
CASSFTTSGSSYNEQFF
>TRBV13|-|-|TRBJ1-4
TGTGCCAGCAGCTTACCGGGACACAATGAAAAACTGTTTTTT
CASSLPGHNEKLFF
>TRBV12-3/TRBV12-4|-|TRBD2|TRBJ2-2
TGTGCCAGCAGGAGCGGGGGGCTCTGGAACACCGGGGAGCTGTTTTTT
CASRSGGLWNTGELFF
>TRBV5-4|-|-|TRBJ2-5
TGTGCCAGCAGCTCACAGGGGGGGAACGGGGAGACCCAGTACTTC
CASSSQGGNGETQYF
>TRBV5-1|few|TRBD2|TRBJ2-7
TGCGCCAGCAGGTCCGGGACTAGCGGAGGAAGCTCCTACAATGAGCAGTACTTC
CASRSGTSGGSSYNEQYF
>TRBV2|-|-|TRBJ1-2
TGTGCCAGCAGTAACCCGGTACAAGGGAACTATGGCTACACCTTC
CASSNPVQGNYGYTF
>TRBV12-3/TRBV12-4|many|TRBD2|TRBJ2-3
TGTGCCAGCAGTCCCAGGACTAGCGGGGGGGCCTCAGATACGCAGTATTTT
CASSPRTSGGASDTQYF
>TRBV10-3|-|TRBD1|TRBJ1-5
TGTGCCACAGGACAGGGACTGAATCAGCCCCAGCATTTT
CATGQGLNQPQHF
>TRBV20-1|once|TRBD2|TRBJ2-7
TGCAGTGCTAGAGATATGGTGGCTAGCGGGAGCAACGAGCAGTACTTC
CSARDMVASGSNEQYF
>TRBV24-1|-|TRBD2|TRBJ2-1
TGTGCCACCAGTGGGGGGACTAGCGGCCATACCTACAATGAGCAGTTCTTC
CATSGGTSGHTYNEQFF
>TRBV15|many|-|TRBJ2-3
TGTGCCACCAACGAACCGGTATCAGATACGCAGTATTTT
CATNEPVSDTQYF
>TRBV5-4|-|-|TRBJ2-6
TGTGCCAGCAGCGCCTCAGGGGCTGGGGCCAACGTCCTGACTTTC
CASSASGAGANVLTF
>TRBV7-6|-|TRBD2|TRBJ2-1
TGTGCCAGCAGCTCTACCGGGACTAGCGGGAGCCATGAGCAGTTCTTC
CASSSTGTSGSHEQFF
>TRBV29-1|-|TRBD2|TRBJ2-3
TGCAGCGTTCATAAGGGAGGGGCAGATACGCAGTATTTT
CSVHKGGADTQYF
>TRBV6-6|-|-|TRBJ1-1
TGTGCCAGCAGTCCGTTTCCCAGCGTCCCCACTGAAGCTTTCTTT
CASSPFPSVPTEAFF
>TRBV6-6|-|TRBD1|TRBJ1-5
TGTGCCAGCAGCGCCACAGGGGCCCAGCCCCAGCATTTT
CASSATGAQPQHF
>TRBV10-2|-|-|TRBJ2-7
TGCGCCAGCAGTGAGTACGGGATCGGGTACGAGCAGTACTTC
CASSEYGIGYEQYF
>TRBV6-2/TRBV6-3|-|TRBD2|TRBJ2-7
TGTGCCAGCAGTCCCGGGGGGGGCGAATTCTACGAGCAGTACTTC
CASSPGGGEFYEQYF
>TRBV29-1|once|-|TRBJ2-1
TGCAGCGTTGAAGATCCCAGGGGCCCTCAATGGAACTCCTACAATGAGCAGTTCTTC
CSVEDPRGPQWNSYNEQFF
>TRBV6-1|-|TRBD1|TRBJ2-7
TGTGCCAGCAGCTTGGGACAGGGATCCTGCGAGCAGTACTTC
CASSLGQGSCEQYF